Reported below is one T cell receptor beta chain. There are a few counts of this clone. The clone's antigen remains unknown. No much larger clone is present one base from it, and per-base qualities are unavailable. The data stem from a study of cytomegalovirus exposure and HLA in healthy donors (dated by TCRdb to 2016 to 2017). Turning to the overall study: According to an earlier analysis of several hundred of the donors, about 190 million T cells yielded 90 million to 140 million unique TCR beta sequences and 276 Gb of sequence data. An early release covering some 640 HLA-typed donors comprised about 300 gigabases of sequencing data and approximately 85 million unique TCR sequences. Among the approximately 430 genotyped donors, approximately 77% belonged to the genetic ancestry cluster associated with self-reported Caucasian donors. The study aimed to test whether cataloging public T cell receptors could reveal signatures of past pathogen exposure. The study used immunosequencing to profile the T cell repertoires of about 670 subjects and linked those repertoires to cytomegalovirus serostatus. A separate validation cohort of 100 to 150 different subjects was used in addition to the roughly 640-subject first cohort. To predict cytomegalovirus infection status, the study combined high-throughput TCR immunosequencing, statistical association of individual TCRs with disease status, and machine learning. To study patterns of TCR occurrence, a later analysis re-analyzed previously published TCR beta repertoires from more than 550 donors and added high-resolution HLA genotyping. The later analysis used no new phenotypic data to find candidate immune exposures, relying instead on TCR beta sequences and their occurrence across donors. An earlier analysis of some 500 of the donors used high-throughput TCR beta sequencing to judge whether each TCR beta V gene segment behaved as functional or pseudogenic. Donor age, sex, ethnicity and CMV serostatus were collected together with the repertoire data. A later genetic analysis used genome-wide SNP genotypes for about 65% of the 666 donors, treating that subset as a discovery cohort. All discovery cohort repertoires had been generated using a single sequencing platform. Class I and class II HLA loci were covered by the typing at four-digit resolution. Typing coverage varied by locus: roughly 620-640 donors for A, B, C, DRB1 and DQB1; 522 for DQA1; around 570 for DPA1; around 450 for DPB1. Because of strong linkage in the cohort, roughly five DR-DQ haplotypes were treated as single units for association and clustering. Among under 450 genotyped donors of the cohort, an average of about 240,000 unique TCR beta nucleotide sequences were sequenced per donor, about a sixth of them non-productive. The study at large found these results: Roughly uniform sequencing depth across donors was assumed in presence/absence analyses, although this assumption may not hold. Seventeen rarely observed V segments, including chromosome 9 orphons, were excluded from the earlier analysis of several hundred of the donors because counts were too low. Most TCR sequences were seen in very few donors, while some public TCRs were found in many individuals. A further reported finding was that TCR beta sequences accurately predicted the HLA-A and HLA-B alleles for most subjects in the first cohort. It was suggested by the authors that the approach could potentially be generalized to other disease states and immunological phenotypes. Three of the identified cytomegalovirus-associated TCR beta chains were confirmed in vitro to be specific for cytomegalovirus antigens. A group of highly shared sequence variants was considered likely to be a technical artifact of the sequencing pipeline. In this cohort, only TCR beta chains were sequenced, and detectable features were limited by the absence of alpha or paired-chain data. A later genetic analysis reported fewer N-insertions in productive TCRs among donors in an Asian-associated ancestry cluster than the roughly 620-donor mean. In an earlier analysis of about 600 of the donors, most TCR beta V segments appeared in productive rearrangements about 90% or about 30% of the time, broadly matching IMGT annotations. In a later analysis, around 17,000 TCR beta sequences were associated with specific HLA alleles at a false discovery rate of 0.05. Some IMGT-functional V segments, including TRBV6-2 and TRBV6-3, could not be distinguished by the 87-base-pair reads and were therefore excluded. Correlated functional status among segregating V segments might reflect linkage disequilibrium, but an unknown experimental factor could not be ruled out. The only immune exposure information available for the cohort was CMV serostatus. HLA typing was unavailable for some donors at each locus, so association tests used only the typed subset. Compared with equally common non-associated chains, HLA-associated TCR beta chains in a later analysis were more clonally expanded and had lower generation probabilities. A later analysis found that most CMV-associated TCR beta chains appeared HLA-restricted, with HLA associations seemingly driven largely by CMV exposure. The classifier was reported to diagnose cytomegalovirus status with high specificity and sensitivity in both the original cohort and the validation cohort. Several of the top co-occurrence clusters appeared to be linked to parvovirus B19, influenza, CMV and Epstein-Barr virus, according to a later analysis. An association between a missense DCLRE1C variant and V-gene and J-gene trimming of TCR beta chains was found in a later genetic analysis and replicated in an independent cohort. When HLA alleles, especially DR and DQ, strongly co-occurred, TCR associations were difficult to assign to individual alleles. The study gave a list of 150 to 200 TCR beta chains associated with cytomegalovirus. According to a later analysis, TCR association rates differed among HLA loci, with DRB1 alleles showing the most associated TCRs and HLA-C alleles showing the fewest.

Receptor libraries were prepared by the immunoSEQ multiplex PCR assay. For the multiplex PCR, a mixture combining 60 forward primers for TCR Vbeta segments and 13 reverse primers for TCR Jbeta segments was used. The CDR3 region of rearranged TCR beta genes was amplified from genomic DNA with a multiplex PCR assay. The amplified TCR beta libraries were sequenced on the Illumina HiSeq System as 87-base-pair reads. Regarding the original processing steps: In a later analysis, around 80 million unique TCR beta chains were counted across the approximately 640 repertoires, and around 11 million of these chains were shared by at least two donors. Raw reads were error-corrected and collapsed into unique sequences by a nearest-neighbor algorithm in which closely related sequences were merged to remove PCR and sequencing errors. Alignment of CDR3 sequences to IMGT reference sequences was used to assign V, D and J gene segments. Each retained sequence needed at least a six-nucleotide match to both a V gene segment and a J gene segment. Rearrangements were called productive when the CDR3 lacked stop codons and stayed in frame with V and J; all others were non-productive. CDR3 was defined by IMGT convention, running from the second conserved V-encoded cysteine to the conserved J-encoded phenylalanine. The earlier analysis of some 580 of the donors excluded any sequence lacking an unambiguous match to a single V gene segment. In an earlier analysis of several hundred of the donors, V segments were called functional above 56.7% productive rearrangements and were called segregating when the between-donor standard deviation exceeded 5%. A statistical classification framework was built to diagnose cytomegalovirus status from the catalog of TCR beta chain sequences. In a later analysis, TCR nucleotide sequences were compared against IMGT/GENE-DB human TR gene sequences so that V and J genes could be assigned. A later analysis assigned CDR3 sequences and most-parsimonious VDJ recombination scenarios with the TCRdist pipeline. In a later analysis, each TCR beta chain was defined by its CDR3 amino acid sequence together with its V-gene family, and reads lacking a unique V-gene family were excluded. In a later analysis, 450 to 600 highly shared, low-generation-probability nucleotide sequences were removed to address suspected cross-contamination and a sequencing artifact. A later analysis calculated a clonal expansion index for each public chain from normalized within-repertoire ranks of inferred template counts. In a later analysis, generation probabilities were computed using a VDJ recombination model fitted to out-of-frame rearrangements, and the results were checked against IGoR. In a later analysis, hypergeometric tests were used to score TCR-TCR, TCR-HLA and TCR-CMV co-occurrence, with a repertoire-size bias correction applied to TCR pairs. A later analysis estimated false discovery rates by permuting HLA or CMV assignments 20 times. A later analysis grouped co-occurring TCRs with DBSCAN, adding TCRdist sequence similarity when clustering within HLA-allele-positive subsets. Repertoires with fewer than 30,000 or more than 120,000 public chains, plus five repertoires with anomalous nucleotide sharing, were excluded from co-occurrence clustering. TCRdb carries this immuneACCESS record with in-frame sequences only. Its versions omit some clonotypes, under half of them owing to an unresolved V gene in the studies checked, with the rest unexplained. V, J and clone size derive from that table, while D and trimming were established from the DNA sequence. The table for this sample lists over 75,000 clones; more than 60% of them were counted only once. Around 7.3% of the sample belongs to the ten largest clones.

V is clipped by 5 bases and J by 6 bases, and the sequence between their germline boundaries is 14 bases long. Inclusive of the bounding cysteine and phenylalanine, the CDR3 is 14 residues long. The kept DNA is CDR3 alone, 42 bases in frame from the first base. In the germline V gene (reference sequence), CDR1 corresponds to SEHNR and CDR2 to FQNEAQ. The cohort was made up of 666 healthy bone marrow donors. At the time of sampling, every cohort member was nominally healthy, though immune exposures that went unrecorded were likely present. The donor tested CMV seropositive, placing the donor among the 290 or so seropositive members of the cohort. A peripheral blood sample was provided by each donor, and peripheral blood mononuclear cells were used for TCR beta sequencing. Genomic DNA was extracted from the blood cell samples with the Qiagen DNeasy Blood Extraction Kit.

The origin of this receptor is a middle-aged man in good health and CMV-seropositive. This sequence uses TRBV7-9 and TRBJ2-4; TRBD1 is possibly the D segment (7 matching bases). Specimen: PBMCs. CDR3 region: CASSRGGGGNIQYF. The sequence in DNA is TGTGCCAGCAGCCGAGGAGGGGGCGGAAACATTCAGTACTTC.